This TCR beta chain was found in a study of neurological immune-mediated disorders. Study information: About 90% of the roughly 34 multiple sclerosis patients had relapsing-remitting disease; 3 had secondary progressive.

This CDR3 has 16 amino acids. Per the germline V gene, CDR1 is MGHRA and CDR2 is YSYEKL. This clonotype has ten or more counts. One end of the junction fails to match germline, which may point to a read error. A single run covered 15-18 subjects with over 170 million TCR-beta sequences. TCRdb called the 5' RACE reads again in MiXCR, with one record for every CDR3 protein. The sample yields 45,000 to 60,000 distinct CDR3 sequences, around 3.6% seen once. The V gene is TRBV4-1, the J gene TRBJ1-5; a weak D match, TRBD1 (5 bases). This sequence originates from a man aged 30 to 39 with multiple sclerosis. The source material was PBMCs. The CDR3: CASSPLGRVSSQPQHF. CDR3 coding DNA: TGCGCCAGCAGCCCCCTCGGCAGGGTCAGCAGTCAGCCCCAGCATTTT.